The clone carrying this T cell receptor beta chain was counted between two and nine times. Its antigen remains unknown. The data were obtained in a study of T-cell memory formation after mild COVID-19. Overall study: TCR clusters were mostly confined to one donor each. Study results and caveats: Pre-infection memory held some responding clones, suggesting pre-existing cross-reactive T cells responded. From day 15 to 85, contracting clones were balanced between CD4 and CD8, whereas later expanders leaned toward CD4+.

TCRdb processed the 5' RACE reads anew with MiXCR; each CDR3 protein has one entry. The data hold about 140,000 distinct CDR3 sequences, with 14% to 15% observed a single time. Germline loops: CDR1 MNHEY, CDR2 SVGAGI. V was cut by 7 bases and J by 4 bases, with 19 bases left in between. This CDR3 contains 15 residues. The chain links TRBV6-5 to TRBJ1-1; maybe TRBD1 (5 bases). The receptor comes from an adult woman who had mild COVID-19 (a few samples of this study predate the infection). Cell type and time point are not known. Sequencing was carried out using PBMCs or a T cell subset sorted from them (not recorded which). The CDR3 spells CASNNPRVGVTEAFF. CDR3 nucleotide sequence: TGTGCCAGCAACAACCCCAGGGTAGGCGTCACTGAAGCTTTCTTT.